These T cell receptor beta chains were read from a single sample in a study of CD8 T cells in Susac syndrome. TCRdb called the immunoSEQ multiplex PCR reads again in MiXCR, with one record for every CDR3 protein. The profile covers roughly 170,000 distinct CDR3 sequences, with about 93% appearing a single time and 0.09% to 0.1% taken by the ten largest. Sequencing was performed on CD4+ T cells from PBMCs. The source of these receptors is a human donor with multiple sclerosis. Each CDR3 is given with its conserved first and last residue. Each record gives: CDR3 length, V gene, CDR3 protein.

>14|TRBV9
CASSVGGVNTEAFF
>15|TRBV6-5
CASSYGLTNTGELFF
>13|TRBV30
CAWSPTIQGTQHF
>14|TRBV7-2
CASSSRQGTGEQYF
>11|TRBV30
CAWRDGSEQFF
>15|TRBV7-8
CASSSRQGSWNEQFF
>16|TRBV19
CASSWLSGAGGGELFF
>14|TRBV27
CASSGGGGGNIQYF
>15|TRBV5-1
CASSPGASGTDTQYF
>14|TRBV5-1
CASSLGTGGDGAFF
>14|TRBV14
CASSQHVYRGGYTF
>17|TRBV20-1
CSARDPGARGGANVLTF
>14|TRBV28
CASSPRAANYGYTF
>13|TRBV10-3
CAISGTSWETQYF
>15|TRBV28
CASRSPDRTPSEQYF
>17|TRBV6-2/TRBV6-3
CASSRAMGLANTGELFF
>11|TRBV6-6
CASSPSKAQHF
>13|TRBV6-2/TRBV6-3
CASSDQGPYEQYF
>13|TRBV18
CASSPPGARGYTF
>14|TRBV11-1
CASSLRRGANVLTF
>17|TRBV6-5
CASSYDVQAGSLETQYF
>15|TRBV7-9
CASSLADGATYEQYF
>13|TRBV27
CASSFKLGETQYF
>17|TRBV4-3
CASSQLVLGLGNTEAFF
>14|TRBV5-6
CASSLGAGNQPQHF
>16|TRBV7-2
CASSASGTSLSYEQFF
>13|TRBV12-3/TRBV12-4
CASSFGGTGPQHF
>17|TRBV12-3/TRBV12-4
CASSHWTSGRVGETQYF
>13|TRBV27
CASSYRVRETQYF
>15|TRBV7-8
CASTPEGTYSYEQYF
>11|TRBV2
CASSTRQSQYF
>14|TRBV5-4
CASSSGQGMSGYTF
>13|TRBV20-1
CSTKPGVNTEAFF
>14|TRBV9
CASSVGIDKNIQYF
>14|TRBV2
CASRADSSNEKLFF
>16|TRBV27
CASSNAVFANTGELFF
>13|TRBV6-5
CASSYRGKTEAFF
>15|TRBV5-1
CASSLLRVGDTEAFF
>13|TRBV11-2
CASSAPLGGTQYF
>11|TRBV19
CASSMNTEAFF
>18|TRBV5-4
CASSLGGSGIGSYNEQFF
>17|TRBV9
CASSVDGTGVGDEKLFF
>15|TRBV29-1
CSVDPPDRGQDTQYF
>18|TRBV4-1
CASSQDPPRGTIQETQYF